This entry is about one TCR beta chain. The data were taken from a study of OX40 agonist ivuxolimab in advanced cancers. Clones were sequenced by immunoSEQ multiplex PCR, and TCRdb holds only the in-frame ones, with some missing. The sample includes about 94,000 clones, more than 85% of them seen just once. V lost 7 bases and J 4 bases, leaving 16 bases between the germline ends. This CDR3 is 14 amino acids long. Germline values: CDR1 LGHNT, CDR2 FRNRAP. This receptor was identified in an adult with an advanced solid tumor such as melanoma, head and neck, liver or kidney cancer. Sample: CD4+ or CD8+ T cells sorted from blood, taken in a trial of the OX40 agonist ivuxolimab. This chain links TRBV12-5 with TRBJ1-1; possible D gene TRBD1, 5 bases. The CDR3 DNA reads as TGTGCTAGTGCCTGGTGGACAAAGGGCACTGAAGCTTTCTTT. Amino acids: CASAWWTKGTEAFF.